Listed below are T cell receptor beta chains from one sample, sequenced in a study of T cell responses to AZD1222 COVID-19 vaccine. The data were produced by immunoSEQ multiplex PCR, yet TCRdb's version contains in-frame clones alone and is incomplete. This table holds 150,000 to 250,000 clones, roughly 92% found once. Sequencing used peripheral blood, obtained 28 days after the second AZD1222 dose. These receptors originate from an adult who received the AZD1222 COVID-19 vaccine. Each CDR3 is given with its conserved first and last residue. The D gene is left open where the match is weak. Size values are once, few and many counts, or a class for expanded clones, and some rows have none.

j_call: TRBJ1-2
d_call: .
clone_size: .
v_call: TRBV7-9
cdr3_aa: CASSQGQIEAYGYTF
cdr3_nt: TGTGCCAGCAGCCAAGGACAAATCGAGGCCTATGGCTACACCTTC

j_call: TRBJ1-5
d_call: .
clone_size: .
v_call: TRBV19
cdr3_aa: CASSIGGGRSPQHF
cdr3_nt: TGTGCCAGTAGTATAGGTGGCGGCCGTTCGCCCCAGCATTTT

j_call: TRBJ1-1
d_call: TRBD1
clone_size: few
v_call: TRBV29-1
cdr3_aa: CSVEGRTGVDFF
cdr3_nt: TGCAGCGTTGAAGGCAGGACAGGGGTGGATTTCTTT

j_call: TRBJ2-7
d_call: .
clone_size: .
v_call: TRBV12-3/TRBV12-4
cdr3_aa: CASSRTEAYEQYF
cdr3_nt: TGTGCCAGCAGTCGGACAGAGGCCTACGAGCAGTACTTC

j_call: TRBJ1-2
d_call: .
clone_size: .
v_call: TRBV4-1
cdr3_aa: CASSLNGQNPNYGYTF
cdr3_nt: TGCGCCAGCAGCCTTAACGGACAGAACCCTAACTATGGCTACACCTTC

j_call: TRBJ2-2
d_call: .
clone_size: .
v_call: TRBV2
cdr3_aa: CASSSHTGELFF
cdr3_nt: TGTGCCAGCAGTTCCCACACCGGGGAGCTGTTTTTT

j_call: TRBJ1-1
d_call: .
clone_size: .
v_call: TRBV12-5
cdr3_aa: CASGLVAGNTEAFF
cdr3_nt: TGTGCTAGTGGTTTGGTGGCAGGGAACACTGAAGCTTTCTTT

j_call: TRBJ1-1
d_call: .
clone_size: .
v_call: TRBV6-2/TRBV6-3
cdr3_aa: CASSYGQRNTEAFF
cdr3_nt: TGTGCCAGCAGTTATGGACAGCGTAACACTGAAGCTTTCTTT

j_call: TRBJ2-1
d_call: TRBD2
clone_size: .
v_call: TRBV25-1
cdr3_aa: CASSFPSGGIGEQFF
cdr3_nt: TGTGCCAGCAGTTTCCCTAGCGGGGGGATAGGTGAGCAGTTCTTC

j_call: TRBJ1-1
d_call: .
clone_size: once
v_call: TRBV5-4
cdr3_aa: CASSLAGALGTEAFF
cdr3_nt: TGTGCCAGCAGCTTGGCTGGGGCTTTAGGGACTGAAGCTTTCTTT

j_call: TRBJ2-5
d_call: TRBD2
clone_size: once
v_call: TRBV28
cdr3_aa: CASSTSGPQETQYF
cdr3_nt: TGTGCCAGTTCGACTAGCGGGCCGCAAGAGACCCAGTACTTC

j_call: TRBJ1-1
d_call: .
clone_size: .
v_call: TRBV6-5
cdr3_aa: CASSYRVWQGTEAFF
cdr3_nt: TGTGCCAGCAGTTACCGGGTCTGGCAGGGCACTGAAGCTTTCTTT

j_call: TRBJ1-2
d_call: .
clone_size: .
v_call: TRBV11-2
cdr3_aa: CASSSTFQGGYTF
cdr3_nt: TGTGCCAGCAGCTCGACGTTTCAAGGCGGCTACACCTTC

j_call: TRBJ1-1
d_call: .
clone_size: once
v_call: TRBV5-6
cdr3_aa: CASSLGYNTEAFF
cdr3_nt: TGTGCCAGCAGCTTGGGTTACAACACTGAAGCTTTCTTT

j_call: TRBJ2-5
d_call: .
clone_size: .
v_call: TRBV7-3
cdr3_aa: CASSPTTARLETQYF
cdr3_nt: TGTGCCAGCAGCCCCACCACCGCTAGATTGGAGACCCAGTACTTC

j_call: TRBJ1-6
d_call: .
clone_size: .
v_call: TRBV6-5
cdr3_aa: CASRKGWVYSPLHF
cdr3_nt: TGTGCCAGCAGAAAAGGGTGGGTCTATTCTCCCCTCCACTTT

j_call: TRBJ1-2
d_call: .
clone_size: .
v_call: TRBV5-5
cdr3_aa: CASSFGSLGEGYTF
cdr3_nt: TGTGCCAGCAGCTTTGGCTCGCTGGGGGAAGGCTACACCTTC

j_call: TRBJ1-1
d_call: .
clone_size: .
v_call: TRBV7-8
cdr3_aa: CASSLDRNTEAFF
cdr3_nt: TGTGCCAGCAGCTTAGACAGGAACACTGAAGCTTTCTTT

j_call: TRBJ1-6
d_call: .
clone_size: .
v_call: TRBV5-1
cdr3_aa: CASSYRTAYNSPLHF
cdr3_nt: TGCGCCAGCAGCTACCGGACAGCCTATAATTCACCCCTCCACTTT

j_call: TRBJ2-3
d_call: .
clone_size: .
v_call: TRBV11-3
cdr3_aa: CASSLGGPFTSGTDTQYF
cdr3_nt: TGTGCCAGCAGCTTAGGTGGGCCCTTTACCTCCGGCACAGATACGCAGTATTTT

j_call: TRBJ1-2
d_call: .
clone_size: .
v_call: TRBV2
cdr3_aa: CASSEARGGGRNYGYTF
cdr3_nt: TGTGCCAGCAGTGAAGCGCGTGGGGGGGGACGAAACTATGGCTACACCTTC

j_call: TRBJ1-2
d_call: .
clone_size: few
v_call: TRBV11-2
cdr3_aa: CASSPSEGTYGYTF
cdr3_nt: TGTGCCAGCAGTCCTTCTGAGGGAACCTATGGCTACACCTTC

j_call: TRBJ1-3
d_call: TRBD1
clone_size: .
v_call: TRBV9
cdr3_aa: CASSASLTGSGNTIYF
cdr3_nt: TGTGCCAGCAGCGCCTCCCTGACAGGGTCTGGAAACACCATATATTTT

j_call: TRBJ2-1
d_call: .
clone_size: .
v_call: TRBV7-6
cdr3_aa: CASRPDRFGEQFF
cdr3_nt: TGTGCCAGCAGACCCGACAGATTCGGGGAGCAGTTCTTC

j_call: TRBJ1-6
d_call: .
clone_size: .
v_call: TRBV7-9
cdr3_aa: CASSLAPGANSPLHF
cdr3_nt: TGTGCCAGCAGCTTAGCGCCGGGGGCCAATTCACCCCTCCACTTT

j_call: TRBJ2-3
d_call: TRBD2
clone_size: once
v_call: TRBV3-1/TRBV3-2
cdr3_aa: CASSQAGTSGGYTDTQYF
cdr3_nt: TGTGCCAGCAGCCAAGCCGGGACTAGCGGGGGGTACACAGATACGCAGTATTTT

j_call: TRBJ1-1
d_call: .
clone_size: .
v_call: TRBV18
cdr3_aa: CASSPIENTEAFF
cdr3_nt: TGTGCCAGCTCACCAATCGAGAACACTGAAGCTTTCTTT

j_call: TRBJ1-1
d_call: .
clone_size: .
v_call: TRBV6-4
cdr3_aa: CASSDLPNTEAFF
cdr3_nt: TGTGCCAGCAGTGACTTGCCTAACACTGAAGCTTTCTTT

j_call: TRBJ1-5
d_call: TRBD1
clone_size: once
v_call: TRBV28
cdr3_aa: CAGRTGQGAQPQHF
cdr3_nt: TGTGCCGGACGGACGGGACAGGGGGCCCAGCCCCAGCATTTT

j_call: TRBJ2-2
d_call: TRBD2
clone_size: .
v_call: TRBV4-2
cdr3_aa: CASSQEGLAGGNTGELFF
cdr3_nt: TGTGCCAGCAGCCAAGAGGGCCTAGCGGGGGGGAACACCGGGGAGCTGTTTTTT

j_call: TRBJ2-1
d_call: TRBD2
clone_size: .
v_call: TRBV5-4
cdr3_aa: CASSLGIAGGQNEQFF
cdr3_nt: TGTGCCAGCAGCTTGGGTATAGCGGGGGGGCAAAATGAGCAGTTCTTC

j_call: TRBJ2-4
d_call: .
clone_size: .
v_call: TRBV24-1
cdr3_aa: CATSDSRVAKNIQYF
cdr3_nt: TGTGCCACCAGTGACTCCAGGGTAGCCAAAAACATTCAGTACTTC

j_call: TRBJ1-5
d_call: .
clone_size: .
v_call: TRBV12-5
cdr3_aa: CASGLEQGQPQHF
cdr3_nt: TGTGCTAGTGGTTTGGAACAGGGTCAGCCCCAGCATTTT

j_call: TRBJ1-1
d_call: .
clone_size: .
v_call: TRBV27
cdr3_aa: CASSSPGYNTEAFF
cdr3_nt: TGTGCCAGCAGTTCCCCGGGTTACAACACTGAAGCTTTCTTT

j_call: TRBJ1-2
d_call: .
clone_size: .
v_call: TRBV12-3/TRBV12-4
cdr3_aa: CASSLWQGNGYTF
cdr3_nt: TGTGCCAGCAGTTTATGGCAGGGAAATGGCTACACCTTC

j_call: TRBJ1-2
d_call: TRBD1
clone_size: .
v_call: TRBV2
cdr3_aa: CASRAILTGRIYGYTF
cdr3_nt: TGTGCCAGTCGCGCGATTTTGACAGGGCGAATTTATGGCTACACCTTC

j_call: TRBJ1-2
d_call: TRBD1
clone_size: .
v_call: TRBV4-3
cdr3_aa: CASSQDYTGGYGYTF
cdr3_nt: TGCGCCAGCAGCCAAGATTACACAGGGGGCTATGGCTACACCTTC

j_call: TRBJ1-6
d_call: .
clone_size: .
v_call: TRBV30
cdr3_aa: CAWRALPRVFSPLHF
cdr3_nt: TGTGCCTGGAGAGCCCTGCCCAGGGTATTTTCACCCCTCCACTTT

j_call: TRBJ2-3
d_call: .
clone_size: .
v_call: TRBV5-6
cdr3_aa: CASSLRQGQNTDTQYF
cdr3_nt: TGTGCCAGCAGCTTGAGGCAGGGGCAAAACACAGATACGCAGTATTTT

j_call: TRBJ1-2
d_call: TRBD1
clone_size: once
v_call: TRBV7-2
cdr3_aa: CASSLGIGQGAGGYTF
cdr3_nt: TGTGCCAGCAGCTTAGGTATAGGACAGGGGGCTGGTGGCTACACCTTC